This T cell receptor (beta chain) was recorded in a study of molecular identifiers for immune sequencing clone quantification. The germline CDR1 and CDR2 sequences are LGHDT and YNNKEL (reference sequence). The junction had 15 bases not matched to a gene; V was cut back by 5 bases and J by 5 bases. The CDR3 has 17 residues. Each CDR3 protein gets one entry after TCRdb re-called the PCR reads with MiXCR. The repertoire includes about 640,000 distinct CDR3 sequences, approximately 20% of them detected once, and about 0.9% sits in the top ten. This clonotype appeared a few times. The specimen was naive CD8+ T cells from blood, with Jurkat cell RNA spiked in. Documented subset: FACS-sorted CD8+CD4-CCR7+CD45RA+ naive T cells. The sequence was obtained from a human donor in good health. Some libraries in this study had Jurkat cell RNA spiked in. The rearrangement uses TRBV3-1 and TRBJ2-1; TRBD2 matches 7 bases. The CDR3 spells CASSSQGGGSSHNEQFF. The CDR3 DNA reads as TGTGCCAGCAGCTCACAAGGCGGCGGGAGTTCCCACAATGAGCAGTTCTTC.